This record looks at one T cell receptor (beta chain) sequence and its context. Its antigen is currently unknown. Autologous stem cell transplantation was followed by relapse in every patient, and brentuximab vedotin exposure varied. Thawed PBMCs were the source of CD4+ T cells, purified by magnetic negative selection. Patients had relapsed/refractory classical Hodgkin lymphoma with complete response, partial response or progressive disease as best response. V was pared by 6 bases and J by 7 bases, with 8 bases of the junction left unmatched. Germline-derived CDR1 and CDR2 are MNHEY and SMNVEV (reference sequence). CDR3 length equals 13 residues. Generated by immunoSEQ multiplex PCR, the TCRdb table keeps only in-frame clones and is missing some. The sample lists tens of thousands of clones, roughly 89% occurring once. These data belong to a study of PD-1 blockade in classical Hodgkin lymphoma. Study as a whole: The patients were dosed with nivolumab 3 mg/kg, infused intravenously every 2 weeks.

Study-level points and caveats: Diminished baseline TCR diversity has been reported in newly diagnosed patients relative to healthy donors. Repertoire differences have undefined causes, possibly disease activity or prior therapy.

The gene calls are TRBV27 and TRBJ2-5, with TRBD1 identical over 7 bases. Source: CD4+ T cells from blood, taken at baseline. This receptor was identified in a human donor with classical Hodgkin lymphoma. CDR3 sequence: CASSPHRGGTQYF. For the CDR3, the DNA is TGTGCCAGCAGCCCCCACAGGGGCGGGACCCAGTACTTC.